This TCR beta chain came from a study of T cell responses to AZD1222 COVID-19 vaccine. Assay: immunoSEQ multiplex PCR; the TCRdb copy retains only in-frame clones and omits some. The sample shows about 150,000 clones, 91% of them seen only once. Findings and limits, study-wide: As reported, nearly half of all spike-specific TCRs target variant regions that are unmutated.

The CDR3 extends over 14 amino acids. The V end was cut by 1 base, the J end by 8 bases, with 15 bases between. The germline V gene encodes CDR1 GTSNPN and CDR2 SVGIG (reference sequence). This clone has only one observation. Its matching antigen is unknown. The sequence derives from an adult who received the AZD1222 COVID-19 vaccine. This chain uses TRBV30 with TRBJ2-1, with TRBD2 as a possible D gene (7 bases). The sequencing used peripheral blood, collected 28 days after the second AZD1222 dose. The CDR3 bases are TGTGCCTGGAGTGCTCTTGGAGGGGGGGATGAGCAGTTCTTC. Translating it yields CAWSALGGGDEQFF.